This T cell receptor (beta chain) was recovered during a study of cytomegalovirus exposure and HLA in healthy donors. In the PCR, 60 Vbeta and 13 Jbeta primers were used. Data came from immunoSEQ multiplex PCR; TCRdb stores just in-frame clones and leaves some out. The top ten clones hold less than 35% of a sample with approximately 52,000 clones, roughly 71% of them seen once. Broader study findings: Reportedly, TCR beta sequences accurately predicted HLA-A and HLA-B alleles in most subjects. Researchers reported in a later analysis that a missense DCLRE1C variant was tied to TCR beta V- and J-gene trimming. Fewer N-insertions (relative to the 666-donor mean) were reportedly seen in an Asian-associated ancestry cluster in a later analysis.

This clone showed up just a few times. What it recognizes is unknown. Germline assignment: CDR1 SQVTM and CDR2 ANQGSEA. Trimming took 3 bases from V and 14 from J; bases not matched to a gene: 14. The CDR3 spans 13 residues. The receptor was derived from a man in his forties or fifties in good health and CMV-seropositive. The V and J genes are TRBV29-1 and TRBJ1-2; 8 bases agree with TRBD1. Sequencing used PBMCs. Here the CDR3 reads CSVDGQGPSGQTF. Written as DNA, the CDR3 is TGCAGCGTTGACGGACAGGGCCCTTCAGGGCAGACCTTC.